What follows are 13 T cell receptor beta chains derived from one specimen sequenced in a study of blood T cell repertoires in COVID-19. Clones were sequenced by immunoSEQ multiplex PCR, and TCRdb holds only the in-frame ones, with some missing. The table lists 150,000 to 200,000 clones, around 78% of them singletons. The sample consisted of peripheral blood. The receptors here all came from a woman over 75 with active or convalescent COVID-19.

The chain uses TRBV7-9 and TRBJ2-5, with a weak D call TRBD1 (6 bases). V lost 1 base and J 6 bases, leaving 12 bases between the germline ends. The germline CDR1 and CDR2 sequences are SEHNR and FQNEAQ (reference sequence). This CDR3 has 14 residues. The CDR3 DNA reads as TGTGCCAGCAGCTTAGTTGAGCAGGGGCAGACCCAGTACTTC. Protein product: CASSLVEQGQTQYF.

The chain uses TRBV5-1 and TRBJ1-2; TRBD1 matches 9 bases. CDR3 length equals 14 residues. Germline V gives CDR1 SGHRS, CDR2 YFSETQ. J lost 8 bases, V lost 0 bases, and 5 bases had no gene match. CDR3 residues: CASSLDRGPEGYTF. The DNA for the CDR3 is TGCGCCAGCAGCTTGGACAGGGGGCCGGAAGGCTACACCTTC.

The chain carries TRBV4-1 and TRBJ1-3; D unresolved. V was trimmed by 4 bases and J by 0 bases, leaving 13 bases between them. The CDR3 covers 16 residues. Germline lookup yields CDR1 MGHRA and CDR2 YSYEKL. The CDR3 spells CASSPTRSSSGNTIYF. The CDR3 DNA sequence: TGCGCCAGCAGCCCCACCCGCTCGAGCTCTGGAAACACCATATATTTT.

The CDR3 DNA reads as TGCAGCGTTCTTCCGGTTTACAATGAGCAGTTCTTC. Amino acids: CSVLPVYNEQFF. The genes are TRBV29-1 and TRBJ2-1; no reliable D call. The CDR3 has 12 amino acids. The V and J ends lost 5 bases and 4 bases respectively, with 9 bases between them. Germline V gene sequence: CDR1 SQVTM, CDR2 ANQGSEA.

This chain joins TRBV6-5 and TRBJ1-1, with D tentatively TRBD1 (6 bases). The CDR3 runs 13 residues. The V end lost 6 bases, the J end lost 1 base, and 9 bases lay between the germline ends. Germline lookup yields CDR1 MNHEY and CDR2 SVGAGI. In DNA, the CDR3 is TGTGCCAGCAGATTGACAGGGAACACTGAAGCTTTCTTT. This translates into CASRLTGNTEAFF.

The chain couples TRBV7-9 to TRBJ1-3, with unresolved D. The CDR3 is 14 amino acids. CDR1 and CDR2 (germline): SEHNR, FQNEAQ (reference sequence). V lost 7 bases to trimming and J lost 1 base, with 11 bases between them. As DNA, the CDR3 is TGTGCCAGCAAGACCCAGACTTCTGGAAACACCATATATTTT. It specifies CASKTQTSGNTIYF.

The chain couples TRBV20-1 to TRBJ1-2; D uncertain. This CDR3 contains 13 residues. V lost 3 bases and J lost 0, with 8 bases in between. CDR1 DFQATT and CDR2 SNEGSKA come from the germline V gene (reference sequence). DNA of the CDR3: TGCAGTGCTAGTGACGGAGCTAACTATGGCTACACCTTC. Protein product: CSASDGANYGYTF.

The V and J genes are TRBV10-3 and TRBJ1-2; TRBD1 agrees at 9 bases. Germline V gene data show CDR1 as ENHRY and CDR2 as SYGVKD. This CDR3 contains 13 residues. The J segment lost 5 bases and the V segment lost 10 bases, leaving 8 bases of the junction unmatched. As DNA, the CDR3 is TGTGCCACCGAACAGGGGGCGGGTTATGGCTACACCTTC. This codes for CATEQGAGYGYTF.

This chain links TRBV6-5 with TRBJ2-3; 10 bases agree with TRBD2. This CDR3 spans 14 amino acids. The trim removed 10 bases at V and 3 bases at J, leaving 7 bases unmatched. CDR1 and CDR2 from the germline V gene are MNHEY and SVGAGI. The CDR3 region has the DNA TGTGCCACCAGCGGGGGGGCCCTTACAGATACGCAGTATTTT. Translating gives CATSGGALTDTQYF.

The V call is TRBV27, the J call TRBJ2-3, with 9 bases that match TRBD1. There are 15 residues in the CDR3. The J segment lost 4 bases and the V segment lost 6 bases, leaving 8 bases of the junction unmatched. CDR1 is MNHEY and CDR2 is SMNVEV in the germline V gene (reference sequence). CDR3 sequence reads: CASRPRDRVADTQYF. The CDR3 nucleotides read TGTGCCAGCAGACCTCGGGACAGGGTGGCAGATACGCAGTATTTT.

The V call is TRBV6-5, the J call TRBJ2-7; D is undetermined. V lost 6 bases and J 7 bases, leaving 10 bases between the germline ends. The germline V gene has CDR1 MNHEY and CDR2 SVGAGI. CDR3 length: 11 residues. In nucleotides, the CDR3 is TGTGCCAGCAGCGACTTATTAGAGCAGTACTTC. Encoded protein: CASSDLLEQYF.

The chain employs TRBV29-1 and TRBJ2-1; 7 positions agree with TRBD1. Per the germline V gene, CDR1 is SQVTM and CDR2 is ANQGSEA. V lost 4 bases, J lost 4 bases, and 4 bases stayed unmatched. The length of the CDR3 is 13 residues. The CDR3 is CSVARDRYNEQFF. Written as DNA, the CDR3 is TGCAGCGTTGCTCGGGACAGATACAATGAGCAGTTCTTC.

This chain uses TRBV4-2 with TRBJ2-3; D unclear. V lost 4 bases and J lost 1, with 12 bases in between. The CDR3 has 15 residues. Per the germline V gene, CDR1 is LGHNA and CDR2 is YNFKEQ. CDR3 region: CASSRYFIGTDTQYF. CDR3 DNA sequence: TGTGCCAGCAGCCGATACTTTATCGGCACAGATACGCAGTATTTT.